This T cell receptor beta chain was recovered during a study of blood T cells in healthy people across ages. This CDR3 is built from 14 residues. The use of a sample-barcoded 5' primer and a J-beta primer mix characterized a second PCR of roughly 6 to 11 cycles. TCRdb passed the 5' RACE reads through MiXCR, listing each CDR3 protein once. The sample shows about 1,500,000 distinct CDR3 sequences, approximately 28% of them seen only once. The J gene is TRBJ2-4, the V gene TRBV12-3 or TRBV12-4; TRBD1 might be the D (6 bases). TRBJ2-7 matches the DNA end more closely, so the J call is doubtful. The TCR originated in a woman aged 25 to 39 in good health. Sequencing input: blood. The CDR3 coding sequence is TGTGCCAGCAGTTTAGCAGGGACAAAGTACGAGCAGTACTTC. It encodes CASSLAGTKYEQYF.